A single sample gave rise to the 22 T cell receptor beta chains below, sequenced in a study of cytomegalovirus exposure and HLA in healthy donors. Amplification used 60 Vbeta primers and 13 Jbeta primers. Here immunoSEQ multiplex PCR was the method, and the copy in TCRdb shows in-frame clones only, minus some. This sample carries under 250,000 clones, around 80% of them seen once, and the ten largest clones take 0.71%. Sample: PBMCs. These receptors were obtained from a boy aged 2 to 10 in good health and CMV-seronegative.

V usage is TRBV5-6 and J usage is TRBJ2-3; D might be TRBD2 (5 bases). Trimming cost V 4 bases and J 5 bases, with 14 bases left between them. The CDR3 sequence is 14 residues long. Per the germline V gene, CDR1 is SGHDT and CDR2 is YYEEEE. CDR3 amino acids: CASSLGMEEDTQYF. DNA for the CDR3: TGTGCCAGCAGCCTTGGGATGGAGGAAGATACGCAGTATTTT.

V gene TRBV7-9 combines with J gene TRBJ2-3, with 8 bases fitting TRBD1. This CDR3 is 19 amino acids long. The germline gives CDR1 SEHNR, CDR2 FQNEAQ (reference sequence). V gave up 1 base and J gave up 0 bases; unmatched junction bases: 12. The CDR3 sequence is CASSLVKYSRTGSTDTQYF. The CDR3 region has the DNA TGTGCCAGCAGCTTAGTTAAATACTCCCGGACAGGGAGCACAGATACGCAGTATTTT.

J is TRBJ2-1 and V is TRBV4-1; the D is unclear. Germline V gene lookup returns CDR1 MGHRA and CDR2 YSYEKL. The CDR3 is made up of 16 amino acids. V lost 1 base and J lost 1, with 11 bases in between. CDR3 residues: CASSQVAEVSYNEQFF. The CDR3 bases are TGCGCCAGCAGCCAAGTGGCCGAGGTATCCTACAATGAGCAGTTCTTC.

V usage is TRBV9 and J usage is TRBJ2-5; 10 bases line up with TRBD1. This CDR3 is built from 17 residues. Germline V gene sequence: CDR1 SGDLS, CDR2 YYNGEE. Trimming cost V 0 bases and J 5 bases; bases outside gene matches: 10. The CDR3 DNA follows: TGTGCCAGCAGCGTAGGATCAGGGACAGGGGAGGTTGAGACCCAGTACTTC. It specifies CASSVGSGTGEVETQYF.

There are a few counts of this clone. The chain employs TRBV5-6 and TRBJ2-7; 7 nucleotides match TRBD1. Germline V gene data show CDR1 as SGHDT and CDR2 as YYEEEE. The CDR3 sequence is 13 residues long. The J segment lost 2 bases and the V segment lost 4 bases, leaving 3 bases of the junction unmatched. The CDR3 reads CASSPTGAYEQYF. CDR3 coding DNA: TGTGCCAGCAGCCCCACAGGGGCCTACGAGCAGTACTTC.

The V and J genes are TRBV18 and TRBJ1-2; a possible D gene is TRBD1 (6 bases). The CDR3 totals 16 residues. V lost 3 bases to trimming and J lost 6 bases, with 20 bases between them. Germline lookup yields CDR1 KGHSH and CDR2 LQKENI. The CDR3 DNA sequence: TGTGCCAGCTCACCCCGTGGGGGGGCGCGAATCAATGGCTACACCTTC. Translation: CASSPRGGARINGYTF. The full variable domain, rest sourced from reference TRBV18 and TRBJ1-2, is NAGVMQNPRHLVRRRGQEARLRCSPMKGHSHVYWYRQLPEEGLKFMVYLQKENIIDESGMPKERFSAEFPKEGPSILRIQQVVRGDSAAYFCASSPRGGARINGYTFGSGTRLTVV.

The chain carries TRBV6-1 and TRBJ2-7; 7 positions match TRBD2. V dropped 3 bases and J dropped 2; count of bases not matched to a gene: 1. There are 13 residues in the CDR3. Germline loops: CDR1 MNHNS, CDR2 SASEGT. CDR3 sequence: CASSEGLTYEQYF. The CDR3 nucleotides read TGTGCCAGCAGTGAGGGACTAACCTACGAGCAGTACTTC.

The chain is built from TRBV5-1 and TRBJ2-1; 16 nucleotides agree with TRBD2. Germline lookup yields CDR1 SGHRS and CDR2 YFSETQ. V lost 4 bases to trimming and J lost 6 bases; unmatched junction nucleotides: 7. The CDR3 contains 17 residues. Written as DNA, the CDR3 is TGCGCCAGCAGCCCGGGACTAGCGGGGGGGCTAGGCAATGAGCAGTTCTTC. It specifies CASSPGLAGGLGNEQFF.

The chain uses TRBV7-9 and TRBJ2-7; perhaps TRBD2 as D (6 bases). V lost 1 base, J lost 2 bases, and 12 bases lay in between. Looked up from germline, CDR1 is SEHNR and CDR2 is FQNEAQ (reference sequence). CDR3 length: 15 residues. The CDR3 DNA reads TGTGCCAGCAGCTTAGTTTGGGAGGTAGCCTACGAGCAGTACTTC. This sequence encodes CASSLVWEVAYEQYF.

This clone was seen just once. CDR3: CASSYVAGGGQPQHF. In DNA, the CDR3 is TGTGCCAGCAGTTACGTGGCAGGGGGCGGTCAGCCCCAGCATTTT. The rearrangement uses TRBV6-6 and TRBJ1-5, with 8 bases that match TRBD1. This CDR3 has 15 amino acids. After removal of 2 bases from V and 6 bases from J, the junction contained 6 bases not matched to a gene. Germline V gives CDR1 MNHNY, CDR2 SVGAGI (reference sequence).

The chain employs TRBV6-5 and TRBJ1-1, with D tentatively TRBD1 (6 bases). The CDR3 is made up of 14 amino acids. Germline CDR1 and CDR2: MNHEY and SVGAGI. Trimming removed 7 bases at V and 4 bases at J, with 16 bases between. The CDR3 bases are TGTGCCAGCAACATGGGGGGGGCCGGCACTGAAGCTTTCTTT. It specifies CASNMGGAGTEAFF.

The chain is built from TRBV30 and TRBJ2-7; the match to TRBD1 covers 8 bases. CDR3 size: 14 residues. Germline V gene lookup returns CDR1 GTSNPN and CDR2 SVGIG (reference sequence). Trimming took 3 bases from V and 7 from J; bases not matched to a gene: 11. The chain's CDR3 is CAWSSTGALGEQYF. The DNA of the CDR3 is TGTGCCTGGAGCTCGACAGGGGCTCTAGGAGAGCAGTACTTC.

This chain uses TRBV27 with TRBJ2-7; 8 nucleotides agree with TRBD2. Germline-derived CDR1 and CDR2 are MNHEY and SMNVEV (reference sequence). The CDR3 sequence is 18 residues long. V was clipped by 0 bases and J by 0 bases; unmatched bases: 10. CDR3 coding DNA: TGTGCCAGCAGTTTATCGGTGAGACTAGCGCAATACTCCTACGAGCAGTACTTC. Its translation is CASSLSVRLAQYSYEQYF.

The chain combines TRBV5-6 with TRBJ2-6, with unresolved D. Germline V lookup: CDR1 SGHDT, CDR2 YYEEEE. The CDR3 has 14 residues. Deletions cut 2 bases from V and 3 bases from J, with 6 bases between. In nucleotides, the CDR3 is TGTGCCAGCAGCTTTTACGGTGGGGCCAACGTCCTGACTTTC. Residues: CASSFYGGANVLTF.

This rearrangement joins TRBV9 to TRBJ1-4, with a tentative D call TRBD1 (5 bases). Germline V lookup: CDR1 SGDLS, CDR2 YYNGEE. The CDR3 has 16 amino acids. The V end was cut by 3 bases, the J end by 3 bases, with 15 bases between. The CDR3, as DNA: TGTGCCAGCAGCGAGGATCCAGGCAGGGCTAATGAAAAACTGTTTTTT. Translation gives CASSEDPGRANEKLFF.

A single count supports this clone. This rearrangement joins TRBV19 to TRBJ2-1, with 7 bases aligning to TRBD2. This CDR3 is 17 amino acids long. V trimming: 1 base; J trimming: 1 base; junction bases outside the gene matches: 7. Per germline, CDR1 LNHDA and CDR2 SQIVND (reference sequence). CDR3 loop: CASSIVGRRESYNEQFF. The CDR3 coding sequence is TGTGCCAGTAGTATAGTTGGTAGGCGGGAGTCCTACAATGAGCAGTTCTTC.

The chain uses TRBV5-1 and TRBJ2-2, with D possibly matching TRBD2 (5 bases). Germline V gene data show CDR1 as SGHRS and CDR2 as YFSETQ. The V gene lost 1 base and the J gene lost 1 base, with 8 bases spanning the gap. There are 15 residues in the CDR3. The CDR3 DNA reads as TGCGCCAGCAGCTTGCCGGCGGGGAACACCGGGGAGCTGTTTTTT. It translates to CASSLPAGNTGELFF.

This sequence joins TRBV30 and TRBJ2-5, with 11 bases fitting TRBD2. The CDR3 contains 14 residues. Germline CDR1 reads GTSNPN; CDR2 reads SVGIG (reference sequence). The junction had 8 bases not matched to a gene; V was cut back by 5 bases and J by 6 bases. CDR3 DNA: TGTGCCTGGGGAACCACTAGCGGGAGAAAGACCCAGTACTTC. Translated: CAWGTTSGRKTQYF.

This chain uses TRBV9 with TRBJ1-1, with 11 positions matching TRBD1. With V trimmed by 4 bases and J by 3 bases, 5 bases remained unmatched. The CDR3 contains 15 residues. The germline V gene has CDR1 SGDLS and CDR2 YYNGEE. The CDR3 coding sequence is TGTGCCAGCAGCACCCCGGGACAGGGGGACACTGAAGCTTTCTTT. As protein: CASSTPGQGDTEAFF.

The chain uses TRBV4-2 and TRBJ2-3, with TRBD2 matching 8 bases. The CDR3 contains 15 residues. Per the germline V gene, CDR1 is LGHNA and CDR2 is YNFKEQ. V dropped 0 bases and J dropped 11; count of bases not matched to a gene: 10. The CDR3 loop is CASSQDSGGAGVQYF. The CDR3 DNA follows: TGTGCCAGCAGCCAAGATTCCGGGGGGGCAGGTGTGCAGTATTTT.

This clone was recorded once. The rearrangement uses TRBV28 and TRBJ1-2; 9 bases map to TRBD1. V shed 4 bases, J shed 7 bases, and the junction held 7 bases outside the gene matches. CDR3 length: 14 amino acids. The germline V gene has CDR1 MDHEN and CDR2 SYDVKM. The chain's CDR3 is CASSSTGGIIGYTF. The CDR3 DNA reads TGTGCCAGCAGTTCGACAGGGGGTATAATTGGCTACACCTTC.

V and J are TRBV25-1 and TRBJ2-3; 7 positions match TRBD2. CDR1 and CDR2 from the germline V gene are MGHDK and SYGVNS. Trimming at V came to 7 bases and at J to 0 bases, leaving 10 bases not matched to a gene. This CDR3 is built from 16 residues. CDR3 protein: CASKSGRGESTDTQYF. The CDR3 DNA follows: TGTGCCAGCAAATCAGGGAGGGGAGAGAGCACAGATACGCAGTATTTT.